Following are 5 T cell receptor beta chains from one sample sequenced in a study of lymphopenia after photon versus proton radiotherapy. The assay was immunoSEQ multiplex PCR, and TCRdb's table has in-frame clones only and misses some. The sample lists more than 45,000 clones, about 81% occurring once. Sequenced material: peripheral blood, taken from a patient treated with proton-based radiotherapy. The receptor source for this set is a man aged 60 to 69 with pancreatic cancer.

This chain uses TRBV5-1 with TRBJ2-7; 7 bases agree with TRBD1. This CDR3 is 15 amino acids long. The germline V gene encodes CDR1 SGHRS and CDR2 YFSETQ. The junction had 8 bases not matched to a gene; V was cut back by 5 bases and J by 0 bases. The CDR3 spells CASRTGTVSSYEQYF. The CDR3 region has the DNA TGCGCCAGCAGGACCGGGACAGTTAGCTCCTACGAGCAGTACTTC. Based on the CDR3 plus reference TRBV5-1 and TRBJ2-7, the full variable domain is KAGVTQTPRYLIKTRGQQVTLSCSPISGHRSVSWYQQTPGQGLQFLFEYFSETQRNKGNFPGRFSGRQFSNSRSEMNVSTLELGDSALYLCASRTGTVSSYEQYFGPGTRLTVT.

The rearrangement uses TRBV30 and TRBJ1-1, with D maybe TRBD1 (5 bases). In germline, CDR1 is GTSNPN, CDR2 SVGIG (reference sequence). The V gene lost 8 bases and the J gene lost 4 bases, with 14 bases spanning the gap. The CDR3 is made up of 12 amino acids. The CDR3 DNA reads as TGTGCCCTCGCGGGGGTCAGCACTGAAGCTTTCTTT. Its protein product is CALAGVSTEAFF.

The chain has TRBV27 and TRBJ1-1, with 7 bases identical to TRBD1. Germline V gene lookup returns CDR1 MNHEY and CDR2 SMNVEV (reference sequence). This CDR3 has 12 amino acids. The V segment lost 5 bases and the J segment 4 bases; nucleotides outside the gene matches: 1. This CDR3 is CASSRQGTEAFF. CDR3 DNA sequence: TGTGCCAGCAGTCGACAGGGCACTGAAGCTTTCTTT.

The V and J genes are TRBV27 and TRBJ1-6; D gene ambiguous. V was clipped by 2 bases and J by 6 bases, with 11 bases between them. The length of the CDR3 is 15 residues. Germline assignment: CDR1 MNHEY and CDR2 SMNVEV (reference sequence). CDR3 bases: TGTGCCAGCAGTTTAAAGGGTCCGGCTAATTCACCCCTCCACTTT. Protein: CASSLKGPANSPLHF.

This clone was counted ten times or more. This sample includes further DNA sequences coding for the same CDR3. CDR3: CASSLLGQPQHF. The CDR3 coding sequence is TGTGCCAGCAGTTTGTTGGGTCAGCCCCAGCATTTT. The genes are TRBV27 and TRBJ1-5; D ambiguous. The V and J ends lost 3 bases and 6 bases respectively, with 6 bases between them. The CDR3 has 12 amino acids. Germline V CDR1 and CDR2: MNHEY, SMNVEV (reference sequence).